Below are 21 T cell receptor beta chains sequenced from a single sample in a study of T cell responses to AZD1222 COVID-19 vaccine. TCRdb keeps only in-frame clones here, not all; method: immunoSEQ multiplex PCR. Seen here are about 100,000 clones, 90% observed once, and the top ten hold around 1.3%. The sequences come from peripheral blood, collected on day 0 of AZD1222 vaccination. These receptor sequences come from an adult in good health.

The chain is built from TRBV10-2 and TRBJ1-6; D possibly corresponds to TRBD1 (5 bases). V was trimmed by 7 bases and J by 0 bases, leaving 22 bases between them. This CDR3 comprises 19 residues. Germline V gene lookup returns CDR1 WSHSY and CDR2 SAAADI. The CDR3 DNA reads TGCGCCAGCAAAGGGGAGTTACCACCTAGCCTCTCCTATAATTCACCCCTCCACTTT. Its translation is CASKGELPPSLSYNSPLHF.

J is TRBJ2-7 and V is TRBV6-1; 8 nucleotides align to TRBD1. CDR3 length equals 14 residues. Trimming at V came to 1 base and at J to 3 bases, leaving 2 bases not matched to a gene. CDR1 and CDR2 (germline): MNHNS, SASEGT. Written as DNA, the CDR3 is TGTGCCAGCAGTGAAGTTACAGGGGGCTACGAGCAGTACTTC. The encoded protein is CASSEVTGGYEQYF.

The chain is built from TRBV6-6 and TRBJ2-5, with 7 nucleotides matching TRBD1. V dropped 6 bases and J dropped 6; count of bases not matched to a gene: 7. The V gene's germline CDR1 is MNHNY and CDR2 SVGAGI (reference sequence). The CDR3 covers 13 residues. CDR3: CASRDRQGKTQYF. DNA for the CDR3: TGTGCCAGCAGGGACCGACAGGGAAAGACCCAGTACTTC.

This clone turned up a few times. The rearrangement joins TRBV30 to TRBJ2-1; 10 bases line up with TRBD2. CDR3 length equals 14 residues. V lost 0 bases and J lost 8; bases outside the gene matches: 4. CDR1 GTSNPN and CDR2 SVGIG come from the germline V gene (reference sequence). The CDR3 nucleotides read TGTGCCTGGAGTGTTGCGGGGACTAGCGATGAGCAGTTCTTC. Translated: CAWSVAGTSDEQFF. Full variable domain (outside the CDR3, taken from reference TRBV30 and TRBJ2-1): SQTIHQWPATLVQPVGSPLSLECTVEGTSNPNLYWYRQAAGRGLQLLFYSVGIGQISSEVPQNLSASRPQDRQFILSSKKLLLSDSGFYLCAWSVAGTSDEQFFGPGTRLTVL.

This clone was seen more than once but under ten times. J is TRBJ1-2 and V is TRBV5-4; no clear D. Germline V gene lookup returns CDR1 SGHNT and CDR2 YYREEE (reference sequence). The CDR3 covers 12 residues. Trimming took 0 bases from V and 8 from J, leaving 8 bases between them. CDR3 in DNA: TGTGCCAGCAGCTTGGTTGGGATCGGCTACACCTTC. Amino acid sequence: CASSLVGIGYTF. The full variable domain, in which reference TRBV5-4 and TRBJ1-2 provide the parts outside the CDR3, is ETGVTQSPTHLIKTRGQQVTLRCSSQSGHNTVSWYQQALGQGPQFIFQYYREEENGRGNFPPRFSGLQFPNYSSELNVNALELDDSALYLCASSLVGIGYTFGSGTRLTVV.

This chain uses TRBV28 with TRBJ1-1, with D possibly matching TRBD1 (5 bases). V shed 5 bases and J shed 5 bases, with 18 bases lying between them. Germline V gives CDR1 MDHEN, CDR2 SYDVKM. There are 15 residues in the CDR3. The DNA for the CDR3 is TGTGCCAGCAGTGGTATAACAGGTCGGAGGACTGAAGCTTTCTTT. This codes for CASSGITGRRTEAFF.

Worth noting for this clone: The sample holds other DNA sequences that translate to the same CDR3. The CDR3 loop reads CASSLGGNSPLHF. CDR3 nucleotide sequence: TGCGCCAGCAGCTTGGGAGGAAATTCACCCCTCCACTTT. The chain employs TRBV5-1 and TRBJ1-6; D is ambiguous. The V gene lost 0 bases and the J gene lost 7 bases, with 5 bases spanning the gap. The CDR3 extends over 13 amino acids. Germline-derived CDR1 and CDR2 are SGHRS and YFSETQ.

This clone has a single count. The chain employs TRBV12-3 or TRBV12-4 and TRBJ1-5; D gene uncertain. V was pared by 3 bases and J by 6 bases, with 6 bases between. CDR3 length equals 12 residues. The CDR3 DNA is TGTGCCAGCAGTTTCCCCCCTCAGCCCCAGCATTTT. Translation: CASSFPPQPQHF.

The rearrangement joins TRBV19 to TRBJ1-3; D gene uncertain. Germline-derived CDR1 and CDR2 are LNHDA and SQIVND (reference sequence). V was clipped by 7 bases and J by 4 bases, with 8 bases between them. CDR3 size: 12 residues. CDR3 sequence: CASNIPGNTIYF. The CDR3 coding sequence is TGTGCCAGTAACATCCCGGGAAACACCATATATTTT.

CDR3 coding DNA: TGTGCCAGCACCGTACAGGGTCGGGGTATATATGGCTACACCTTC. Encoded protein: CASTVQGRGIYGYTF. V is TRBV5-5 and J is TRBJ1-2; tentatively, D is TRBD1 (6 bases). Germline V gene data show CDR1 as SGHKS and CDR2 as YYEKEE (reference sequence). This CDR3 comprises 15 residues. Trimming shortened V by 6 bases and J by 5 bases, and 20 bases separated the two germline ends. The full variable domain, completed using reference TRBV5-5 and TRBJ1-2, is DAGVTQSPTHLIKTRGQQVTLRCSPISGHKSVSWYQQVLGQGPQFIFQYYEKEERGRGNFPDRFSARQFPNYSSELNVNALLLGDSALYLCASTVQGRGIYGYTFGSGTRLTVV.

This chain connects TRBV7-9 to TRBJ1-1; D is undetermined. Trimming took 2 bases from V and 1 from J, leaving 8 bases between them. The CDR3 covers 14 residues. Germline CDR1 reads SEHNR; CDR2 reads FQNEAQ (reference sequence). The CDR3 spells CASSLKGTNTEAFF. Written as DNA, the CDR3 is TGTGCCAGCAGCTTAAAGGGCACGAACACTGAAGCTTTCTTT.

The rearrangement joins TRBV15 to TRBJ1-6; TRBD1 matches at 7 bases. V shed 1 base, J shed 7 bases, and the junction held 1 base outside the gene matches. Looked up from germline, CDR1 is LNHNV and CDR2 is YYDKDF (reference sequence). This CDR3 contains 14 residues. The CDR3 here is CATSRAGGNSPLHF. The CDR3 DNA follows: TGTGCCACCAGCAGAGCAGGGGGAAATTCACCCCTCCACTTT.

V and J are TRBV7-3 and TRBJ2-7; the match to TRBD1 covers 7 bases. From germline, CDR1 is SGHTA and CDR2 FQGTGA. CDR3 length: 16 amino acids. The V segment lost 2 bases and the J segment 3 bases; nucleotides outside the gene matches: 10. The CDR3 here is CASSLGSTGDGYEQYF. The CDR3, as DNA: TGTGCCAGCAGCTTAGGCTCCACAGGGGATGGCTACGAGCAGTACTTC.

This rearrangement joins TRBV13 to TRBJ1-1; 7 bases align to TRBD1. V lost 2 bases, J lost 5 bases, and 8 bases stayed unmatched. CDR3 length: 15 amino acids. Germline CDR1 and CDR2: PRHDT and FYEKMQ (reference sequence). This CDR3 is CASSLFSRGRTEAFF. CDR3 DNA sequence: TGTGCCAGCAGCTTATTCTCCAGGGGGAGGACTGAAGCTTTCTTT.

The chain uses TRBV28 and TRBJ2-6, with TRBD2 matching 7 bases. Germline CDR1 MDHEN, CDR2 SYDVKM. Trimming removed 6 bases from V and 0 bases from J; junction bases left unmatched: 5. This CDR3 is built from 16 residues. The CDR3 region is CASSSGGISGANVLTF. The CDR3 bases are TGTGCCAGCAGCTCGGGAGGCATCTCTGGGGCCAACGTCCTGACTTTC.

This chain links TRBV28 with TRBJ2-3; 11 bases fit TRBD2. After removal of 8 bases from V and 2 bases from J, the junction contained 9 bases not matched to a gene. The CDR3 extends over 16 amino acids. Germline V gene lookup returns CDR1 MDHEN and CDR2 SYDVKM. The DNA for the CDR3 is TGTGCCAGCGGACTTGAGACTAGCGGGGCCACAGATACGCAGTATTTT. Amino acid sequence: CASGLETSGATDTQYF.

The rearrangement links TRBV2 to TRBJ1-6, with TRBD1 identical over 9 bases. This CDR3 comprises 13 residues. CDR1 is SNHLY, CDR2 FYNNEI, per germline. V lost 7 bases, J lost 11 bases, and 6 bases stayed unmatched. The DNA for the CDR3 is TGTGCCAGCAACACAGGGGGCAAGGCACCCCTCCACTTT. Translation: CASNTGGKAPLHF.

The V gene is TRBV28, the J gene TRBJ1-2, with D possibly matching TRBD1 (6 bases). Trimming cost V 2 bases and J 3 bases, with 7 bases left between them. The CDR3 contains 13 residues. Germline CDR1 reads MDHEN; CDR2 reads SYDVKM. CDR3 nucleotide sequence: TGTGCCAGCAGTTTACAGGGGTACTATGGCTACACCTTC. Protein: CASSLQGYYGYTF.

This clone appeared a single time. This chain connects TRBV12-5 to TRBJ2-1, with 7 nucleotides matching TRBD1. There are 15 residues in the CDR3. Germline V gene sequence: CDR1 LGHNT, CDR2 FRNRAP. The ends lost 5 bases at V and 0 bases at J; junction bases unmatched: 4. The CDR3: CASGQRQGSYNEQFF. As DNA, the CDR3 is TGTGCTAGTGGTCAAAGACAGGGCTCCTACAATGAGCAGTTCTTC.

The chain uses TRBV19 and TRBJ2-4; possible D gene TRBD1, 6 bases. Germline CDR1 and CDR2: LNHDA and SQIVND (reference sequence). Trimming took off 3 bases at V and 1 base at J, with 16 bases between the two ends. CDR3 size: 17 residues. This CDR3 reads CASSISLKGVAKNIQYF. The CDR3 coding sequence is TGTGCCAGTAGTATTTCTTTGAAGGGGGTCGCCAAAAACATTCAGTACTTC.

The CDR3 protein is CASNAVGQPQHF. CDR3 sequence (DNA): TGTGCCAGCAACGCAGTCGGGCAGCCCCAGCATTTT. This chain uses TRBV7-9 with TRBJ1-5; D unresolved. Germline values: CDR1 SEHNR, CDR2 FQNEAQ (reference sequence). Trimming shortened V by 7 bases and J by 7 bases, and 11 bases separated the two germline ends. The CDR3 has 12 residues. The whole variable domain, filled in from reference TRBV7-9 and TRBJ1-5, reads DTGVSQNPRHKITKRGQNVTFRCDPISEHNRLYWYRQTLGQGPEFLTYFQNEAQLEKSRLLSDRFSAERPKGSFSTLEIQRTEQGDSAMYLCASNAVGQPQHFGDGTRLSIL.